The present TCR beta chain was sequenced within a study of blood T cell repertoires in COVID-19. Assay used: immunoSEQ multiplex PCR; TCRdb lists only in-frame clones, some missing. The sample contains under 250,000 clones, over 75% of which appear only once. This CDR3 has 15 residues. The J segment lost 5 bases and the V segment lost 5 bases, leaving 9 bases of the junction unmatched. Germline CDR1 reads MGHDK; CDR2 reads SYGVNS. The sequence was obtained from a man aged 30 to 39 who had recovered from COVID-19. The rearrangement links TRBV25-1 to TRBJ1-5, with 7 bases that match TRBD1. Sequences were obtained from peripheral blood. This CDR3 is CASSPLDREDQPQHF. The DNA for the CDR3 is TGTGCCAGCAGTCCCCTTGACAGGGAAGATCAGCCCCAGCATTTT.